This T cell receptor beta chain derives from a study of cytomegalovirus exposure and HLA in healthy donors. Regarding the study as a whole: Later genetic work tied a missense DCLRE1C variant to beta-chain V and J trimming.

To note about this clone: Its antigen is unknown.

Vbeta (60) and Jbeta (13) primers were used in the PCR. Data came from immunoSEQ multiplex PCR; TCRdb stores just in-frame clones and leaves some out. Of about 130,000 clones listed, roughly 78% are singletons. The sample taken for sequencing was PBMCs. This clonotype was obtained from a man aged 40-49 years in good health and CMV-seronegative.

The CDR3 is CASKLGGYEQYF. CDR3 sequence (DNA): TGTGCCAGCAAATTGGGGGGGTACGAGCAGTACTTC. This chain links TRBV28 with TRBJ2-7; 7 bases match TRBD2. Germline CDR1 is MDHEN and CDR2 is SYDVKM. This CDR3 is built from 12 residues. Germline trimming cut 7 bases from V and 4 bases from J; bases unmatched to any gene: 4.